A selection of T cell receptor beta chains follows, all from one sample in a study of OX40 agonist ivuxolimab in advanced cancers. Here immunoSEQ multiplex PCR was the method, and the copy in TCRdb shows in-frame clones only, minus some. The table includes tens of thousands of clones, just under 90% detected once. Sample: CD4+ or CD8+ T cells sorted from blood, taken in a trial of the OX40 agonist ivuxolimab. These receptors originate from an adult with an advanced solid tumor such as melanoma, head and neck, liver or kidney cancer. The CDR3 runs from the conserved cysteine through the conserved F or W. A D gene is named only where the DNA matches it firmly. A clone size is listed for some rows: how often the clone was seen (once, few, many), or a class if it is expanded.

abundance: .
d_gene: TRBD1
j_gene: TRBJ1-5
v_gene: TRBV6-1
CDR3aa: CASSEQGVRQPQHF
CDR3nt: TGTGCCAGCAGTGAACAGGGGGTCCGGCAGCCCCAGCATTTT

abundance: .
d_gene: .
j_gene: TRBJ1-1
v_gene: TRBV11-3
CDR3aa: CASSFEMNTEAFF
CDR3nt: TGTGCCAGCAGCTTCGAGATGAACACTGAAGCTTTCTTT

abundance: .
d_gene: TRBD1
j_gene: TRBJ1-2
v_gene: TRBV5-4
CDR3aa: CASSSPETGGDYGYTF
CDR3nt: TGTGCCAGCAGCTCGCCGGAGACAGGGGGCGACTATGGCTACACCTTC

abundance: .
d_gene: .
j_gene: TRBJ2-3
v_gene: TRBV7-2
CDR3aa: CASSPPRRGGTDTQYF
CDR3nt: TGTGCCAGCAGCCCCCCTAGGAGGGGGGGCACAGATACGCAGTATTTT

abundance: .
d_gene: .
j_gene: TRBJ2-1
v_gene: TRBV7-7
CDR3aa: CASSPSPGVYRPNEQFF
CDR3nt: TGTGCCAGCAGCCCCTCCCCAGGGGTCTATAGACCCAATGAGCAGTTCTTC

abundance: .
d_gene: TRBD1
j_gene: TRBJ1-3
v_gene: TRBV30
CDR3aa: CAWSGGGSGSSGNTIYF
CDR3nt: TGTGCCTGGAGTGGAGGGGGCTCGGGGTCCTCTGGAAACACCATATATTTT

abundance: .
d_gene: .
j_gene: TRBJ2-1
v_gene: TRBV14
CDR3aa: CASSQRLIYNEQFF
CDR3nt: TGTGCCAGCAGCCAACGCCTCATATACAATGAGCAGTTCTTC

abundance: .
d_gene: .
j_gene: TRBJ2-3
v_gene: TRBV5-1
CDR3aa: CASSPLRGTDTQYF
CDR3nt: TGCGCCAGCAGCCCGCTGAGGGGCACAGATACGCAGTATTTT

abundance: .
d_gene: .
j_gene: TRBJ2-1
v_gene: TRBV5-1
CDR3aa: CASSSELGTRCVF
CDR3nt: TGCGCCAGCAGCTCTGAGCTGGGGACAAGGTGCGTCTTC

abundance: .
d_gene: .
j_gene: TRBJ1-1
v_gene: TRBV6-5
CDR3aa: CASSRTRGGNTEAFF
CDR3nt: TGTGCCAGCAGTCGCACCAGGGGAGGGAACACTGAAGCTTTCTTT

abundance: .
d_gene: .
j_gene: TRBJ2-7
v_gene: TRBV14
CDR3aa: CASSQGRGWAPYEQYF
CDR3nt: TGTGCCAGCAGCCAGGGTAGGGGGTGGGCCCCCTACGAGCAGTACTTC

abundance: .
d_gene: TRBD2
j_gene: TRBJ2-2
v_gene: TRBV11-3
CDR3aa: CASSLLGGDTGELFF
CDR3nt: TGTGCCAGCAGCTTACTGGGAGGGGACACCGGGGAGCTGTTTTTT

abundance: .
d_gene: .
j_gene: TRBJ1-2
v_gene: TRBV14
CDR3aa: CASSPAAIYGYTF
CDR3nt: TGTGCCAGCAGCCCGGCCGCGATCTATGGCTACACCTTC

abundance: .
d_gene: .
j_gene: TRBJ2-7
v_gene: TRBV5-1
CDR3aa: CASSYGNYEQYF
CDR3nt: TGCGCCAGCAGCTACGGGAACTACGAGCAGTACTTC

abundance: .
d_gene: TRBD1
j_gene: TRBJ1-2
v_gene: TRBV7-9
CDR3aa: CASSLAGRGDGYTF
CDR3nt: TGTGCCAGCAGCTTAGCGGGCAGGGGGGATGGCTACACCTTC

abundance: .
d_gene: TRBD2
j_gene: TRBJ2-3
v_gene: TRBV7-3
CDR3aa: CASSLKPTSGGPTDTQYF
CDR3nt: TGTGCCAGCAGCTTAAAACCCACTAGCGGGGGGCCCACAGATACGCAGTATTTT

abundance: .
d_gene: .
j_gene: TRBJ1-1
v_gene: TRBV7-9
CDR3aa: CASSATQESSEAFF
CDR3nt: TGTGCCAGCAGCGCCACTCAGGAAAGTTCCGAAGCTTTCTTT

abundance: .
d_gene: .
j_gene: TRBJ1-5
v_gene: TRBV11-2
CDR3aa: CASPNRCNQPQHF
CDR3nt: TGTGCCAGCCCCAACCGGTGCAATCAGCCCCAGCATTTT

abundance: .
d_gene: .
j_gene: TRBJ2-5
v_gene: TRBV9
CDR3aa: CASSVEPTQETQYF
CDR3nt: TGTGCCAGCAGCGTAGAACCCACCCAAGAGACCCAGTACTTC

abundance: once
d_gene: .
j_gene: TRBJ1-1
v_gene: TRBV7-2
CDR3aa: CASSSSGQSREAFF
CDR3nt: TGTGCCAGCAGCTCATCAGGACAGTCACGGGAAGCTTTCTTT

abundance: .
d_gene: TRBD1
j_gene: TRBJ2-3
v_gene: TRBV18
CDR3aa: CASQGQSTDTQYF
CDR3nt: TGTGCCAGCCAGGGACAGTCGACAGATACGCAGTATTTT

abundance: .
d_gene: .
j_gene: TRBJ2-3
v_gene: TRBV5-1
CDR3aa: CASSLGGPADTQYF
CDR3nt: TGCGCCAGCAGCTTGGGGGGGCCCGCAGATACGCAGTATTTT

abundance: .
d_gene: .
j_gene: TRBJ1-1
v_gene: TRBV5-5
CDR3aa: CASSLGGQLNTEAFF
CDR3nt: TGTGCCAGCAGCTTGGGGGGACAACTGAACACTGAAGCTTTCTTT